The following is a TCR beta chain sequence with its context. The target of this receptor is not known. Nothing much larger sits one base from this clone, and base qualities are not available. High-throughput TCR beta sequencing profiled peripheral blood CD8+ and CD4+ T cells from healthy donors, Susac syndrome patients and multiple sclerosis patients. The Susac syndrome patients fulfilled recently defined diagnostic criteria for definite or probable disease. Bulk CD8+ and CD4+ T cells were purified by magnetic negative isolation, while CD8+ TEMRA cells were enriched using FACS. Blood was collected in EDTA tubes and processed within 24 hours, with PBMCs isolated through density gradient centrifugation. PBMCs intended for TCR sequencing were frozen in liquid nitrogen and were later thawed in a 37 degrees C water bath. Purity of sorted or isolated CD4+, CD8+ and CD8+ TEMRA cells was at least 90%. This sample is part of a study of CD8 T cells in Susac syndrome (dated by TCRdb to between 2018 and 2021). At the level of the whole study: Of the Susac syndrome patients who were sequenced, 8 or 9 were in clinical remission while roughly six had clinically active disease. Whether CD8+ T cell activation and differentiation in Susac syndrome was antigen driven was tested using repertoire sequencing. Susac syndrome patients were therapy-naive, on corticosteroids (some also receiving IVIg), or on IVIg alone at blood withdrawal. What the research found in general, with its limitations: In the CD4+ T cell repertoire of Susac syndrome patients, clonal expansion was not detected. The study acknowledged that relatively few individuals were included in the TCR sequencing and HLA analysis.

There are 11 amino acids in the CDR3, from cysteine to phenylalanine inclusive. Only CDR3 DNA remains: 33 bases, in frame from the first base. V sheds 4 bases and J sheds 4 bases, leaving 4 bases between their ends. The CDR1 and CDR2 encoded by the germline V gene are SNHLY and FYNNEI. RNA was extracted using the RNeasy kit, and 0.5 to 1 microgram was reverse transcribed with random hexamers. The immunoSEQ multiplex PCR assay, covering 54 Vbeta and 13 Jbeta segments, was used to amplify TCR beta CDR3 regions. To correct PCR amplification bias, a synthetic template baseline was used for both primer optimization and computational correction. The study's own analysis went as follows. Reads were assigned to V, D and J genes according to IMGT and analyzed in immunoSEQ Analyzer, with only productive sequences retained. Clonality was calculated as one minus the Shannon entropy normalized by log2 of the number of productive unique sequences. Public and private clones were assessed among the 100 most prevalent clones of each patient and control. Susac-specific clones were defined as absent from healthy and MS cohorts, around 1,000 published viral clones and other ImmuneACCESS disease sequences. In TCRdb, the public reads were trimmed at Q25 with fastp and aligned with MiXCR, with productive beta chains retained. Identical CDR3 proteins give one entry, which carries the most common genes and DNA. TCRdb assigned the V and J calls; the authors' analysis was not used. This sample gives tens of thousands of distinct CDR3 sequences in total; roughly 94% of them show up just once. The top ten clonotypes cover about 0.3% of the sample.

This clonotype originated in a human donor with Susac syndrome. The chain is encoded by TRBV2 joined to TRBJ2-5; no D gene is confidently identified. Specimen: CD4+ T cells from PBMCs. The CDR3 sequence is CASSVRETQYF. The sequenced DNA is TGTGCCAGCAGTGTAAGAGAGACCCAGTACTTC. Where the CDR3 stops, the reference TRBV2 and TRBJ2-5 genes take over; the full variable domain is EPEVTQTPSHQVTQMGQEVILRCVPISNHLYFYWYRQILGQKVEFLVSFYNNEISEKSEIFDDQFSVERPDGSNFTLKIRSTKLEDSAMYFCASSVRETQYFGPGTRLLVL.